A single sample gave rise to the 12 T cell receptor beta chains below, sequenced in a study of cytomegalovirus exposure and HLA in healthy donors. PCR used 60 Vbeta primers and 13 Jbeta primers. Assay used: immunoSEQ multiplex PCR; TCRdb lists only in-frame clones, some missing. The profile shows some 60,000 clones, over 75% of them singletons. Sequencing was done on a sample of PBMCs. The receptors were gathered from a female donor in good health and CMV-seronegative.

The CDR3 region is CASTSGELYNEQFF. The CDR3 coding sequence is TGTGCCAGCACTTCGGGGGAACTTTACAATGAGCAGTTCTTC. The chain has TRBV6-4 and TRBJ2-1, with D possibly being TRBD2 (6 bases). The V end lost 7 bases, the J end lost 4 bases, and 14 bases lay between the germline ends. CDR1 is MRHNA and CDR2 is SNTAGT in the germline V gene. The CDR3 has 14 amino acids.

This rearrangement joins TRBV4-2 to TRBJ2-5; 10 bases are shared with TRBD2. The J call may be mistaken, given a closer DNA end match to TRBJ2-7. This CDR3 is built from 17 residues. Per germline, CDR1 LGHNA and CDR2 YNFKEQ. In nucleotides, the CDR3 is TGTGCCAGCAGCCAAGATCTTAGTAGCGGGGGGTTATACGAGCAGTACTTC. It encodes CASSQDLSSGGLYEQYF.

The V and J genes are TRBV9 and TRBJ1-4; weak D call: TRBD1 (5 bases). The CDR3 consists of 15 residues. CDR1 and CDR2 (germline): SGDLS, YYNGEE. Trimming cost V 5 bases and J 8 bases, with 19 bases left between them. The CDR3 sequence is CASSPTQQVPEKLFF. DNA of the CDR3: TGTGCCAGCAGTCCAACGCAACAGGTACCGGAAAAACTGTTTTTT.

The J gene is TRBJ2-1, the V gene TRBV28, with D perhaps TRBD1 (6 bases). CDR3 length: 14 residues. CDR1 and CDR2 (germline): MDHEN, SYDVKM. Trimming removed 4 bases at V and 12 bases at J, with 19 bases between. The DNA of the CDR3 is TGTGCCAGCAGTTCGGCAGGGGAAAAAGGAGGGCAGTTCTTC. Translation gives CASSSAGEKGGQFF.

CDR3 amino acids: CASSIQYSHSNQPQHF. For the CDR3, the DNA is TGTGCCAGTAGTATTCAGTACAGCCATAGCAATCAGCCCCAGCATTTT. This chain uses TRBV19 with TRBJ1-5; no clear D. Deletions cut 3 bases from V and 0 bases from J, with 12 bases between. The length of the CDR3 is 16 residues. Germline CDR1 LNHDA, CDR2 SQIVND (reference sequence).

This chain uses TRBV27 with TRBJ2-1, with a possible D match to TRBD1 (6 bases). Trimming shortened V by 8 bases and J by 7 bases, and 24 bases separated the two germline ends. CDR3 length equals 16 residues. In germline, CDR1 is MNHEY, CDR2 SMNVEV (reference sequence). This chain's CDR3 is CASGTIRGWPENEQFF. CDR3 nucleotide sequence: TGTGCCAGCGGAACAATCAGGGGATGGCCGGAAAATGAGCAGTTCTTC.

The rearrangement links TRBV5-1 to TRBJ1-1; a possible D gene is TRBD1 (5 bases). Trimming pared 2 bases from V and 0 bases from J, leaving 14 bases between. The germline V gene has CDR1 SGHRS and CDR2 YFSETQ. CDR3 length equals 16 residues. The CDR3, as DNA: TGCGCCAGCAGCTTCCCGGCAGGGTCGATGAACACTGAAGCTTTCTTT. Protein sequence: CASSFPAGSMNTEAFF.

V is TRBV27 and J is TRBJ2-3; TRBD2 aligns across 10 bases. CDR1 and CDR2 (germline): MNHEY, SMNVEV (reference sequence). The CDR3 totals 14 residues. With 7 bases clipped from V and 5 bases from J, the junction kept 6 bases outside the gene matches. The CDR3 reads CASTSGGMIDTQYF. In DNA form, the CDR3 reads TGTGCCAGCACTAGCGGGGGAATGATAGATACGCAGTATTTT.

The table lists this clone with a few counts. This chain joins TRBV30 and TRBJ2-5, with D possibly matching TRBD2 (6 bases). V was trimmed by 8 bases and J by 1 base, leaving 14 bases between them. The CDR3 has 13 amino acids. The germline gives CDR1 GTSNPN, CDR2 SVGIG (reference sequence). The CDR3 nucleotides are TGTGCCGTGAGCAGGAGGGCCCAAGAGACCCAGTACTTC. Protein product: CAVSRRAQETQYF.

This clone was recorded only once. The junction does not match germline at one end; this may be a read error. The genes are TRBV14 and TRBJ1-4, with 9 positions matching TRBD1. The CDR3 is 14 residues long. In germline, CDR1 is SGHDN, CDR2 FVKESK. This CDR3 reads CASSQAGQGSLVSF. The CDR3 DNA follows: TGTGCCAGCAGCCAAGCGGGACAGGGCTCCTTGGTTAGTTTT.

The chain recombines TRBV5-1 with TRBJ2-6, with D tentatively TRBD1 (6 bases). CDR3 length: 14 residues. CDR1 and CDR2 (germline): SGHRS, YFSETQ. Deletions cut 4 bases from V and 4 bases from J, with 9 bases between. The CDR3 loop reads CASSVTGGANVLTF. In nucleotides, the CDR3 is TGCGCCAGCAGCGTAACAGGGGGGGCCAACGTCCTGACTTTC.

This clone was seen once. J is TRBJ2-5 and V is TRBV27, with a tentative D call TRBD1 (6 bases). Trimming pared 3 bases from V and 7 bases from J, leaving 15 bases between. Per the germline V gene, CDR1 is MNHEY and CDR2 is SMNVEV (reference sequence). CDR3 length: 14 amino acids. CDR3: CASSFSGDIWTQYF. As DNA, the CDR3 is TGTGCCAGCAGTTTTTCTGGGGACATTTGGACCCAGTACTTC.